The clone carrying this T cell receptor (beta chain) was recorded at least ten times. Its antigen remains unidentified. The germline V gene encodes CDR1 SGHDN and CDR2 FVKESK. The CDR3 runs to 16 residues. The V segment lost 3 bases and the J segment 0 bases; nucleotides outside the gene matches: 5. Construction of TCR beta libraries relied on iRepertoire HTBI primers and on Arm-PCR targeting CDR3 regions. Each CDR3 protein is one row after TCRdb ran MiXCR on the multiplex PCR reads. The table includes around 400,000 distinct CDR3 sequences, 15% to 19% detected once. This entry belongs to a study of regulatory T cells in long-lasting Graves disease. General study results and limits: Persistent disease favored TRBV28, TRBJ1-2 and TRBJ2-5.

Time point in this sample: newly diagnosed GD, antithyroid drugs for less than 3 months. Extracted PBMC RNA gave rise to the TCR library. It was by American Thyroid Association guidelines that Graves' disease was diagnosed. Enrollment of patients was through an endocrinology department in Xi'an, China. The receptor was derived from a female donor with Graves disease. The chain employs TRBV14 and TRBJ1-1, with 9 bases identical to TRBD1. Sequenced material: peripheral blood mononuclear cells (PBMCs), taken at new diagnosis, from a patient treated with antithyroid drugs. The CDR3 DNA is TGTGCCAGCAGCCACAGGACAGGGGCTATGAACACTGAAGCTTTCTTT. Its protein product is CASSHRTGAMNTEAFF.